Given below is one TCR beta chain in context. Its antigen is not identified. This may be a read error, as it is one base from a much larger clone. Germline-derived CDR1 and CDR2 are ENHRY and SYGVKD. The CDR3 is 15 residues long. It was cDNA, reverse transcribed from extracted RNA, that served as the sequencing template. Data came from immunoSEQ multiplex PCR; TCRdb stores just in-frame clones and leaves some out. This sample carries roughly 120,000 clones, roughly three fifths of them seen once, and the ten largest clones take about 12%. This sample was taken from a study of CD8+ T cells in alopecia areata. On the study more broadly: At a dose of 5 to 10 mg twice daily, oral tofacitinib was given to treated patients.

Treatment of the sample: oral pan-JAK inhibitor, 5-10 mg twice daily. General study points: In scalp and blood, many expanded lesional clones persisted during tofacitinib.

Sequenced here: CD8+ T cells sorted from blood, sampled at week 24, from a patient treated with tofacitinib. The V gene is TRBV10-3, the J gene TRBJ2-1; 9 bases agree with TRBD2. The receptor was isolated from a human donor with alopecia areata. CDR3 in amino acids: CASSYSSSGGNEQFF. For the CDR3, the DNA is TGTGCCAGCAGTTACTCGAGTAGCGGGGGCAATGAGCAGTTCTTC.